This TCR beta chain was found in a study of response to subunit inactivated influenza vaccine. Study findings and constraints: Authors proposed each seasonal influenza vaccination draws in few new T cells.

Via MiXCR, TCRdb re-called the RT-PCR reads, giving one row per CDR3 protein. The data show more than 700,000 distinct CDR3 sequences, 21% seen once. V shed 8 bases and J 6 bases; nucleotides not matched to a gene: 8. The CDR3 contains 15 residues. This clonotype was seen repeatedly, ten times or more. Its specificity is not known. The sample consisted of PBMCs from blood, taken approximately 5 days after vaccination. The J gene is TRBJ2-7, the V gene TRBV12-3 or TRBV12-4; 15 bases match TRBD2. This receptor was obtained from a man aged 50 to 60 who received an inactivated influenza vaccine. The CDR3 reads CASGTPGLAGGEQYF. CDR3 DNA sequence: TGTGCCAGCGGGACTCCGGGACTAGCGGGGGGCGAGCAGTACTTC.